This T cell receptor beta chain was profiled in a study of T cells after yellow fever vaccination. TCRdb processed the 5' RACE reads anew with MiXCR; each CDR3 protein has one entry. The data hold approximately 110,000 distinct CDR3 sequences, with around 8.6% observed a single time. General study findings and limits: Most primary-vaccination clones recurred post-booster (roughly 96% CD4, roughly 91% CD8). Weaker, the secondary response peaked sooner, at day 5 versus 15. Abundant clonotypes from the bulk population could have been carried over as contaminants into FACS-sorted repertoires.

The sample holds many counts of this clonotype. Its antigen remains unknown. The V end lost 3 bases, the J end lost 6 bases, and 6 bases lay between the germline ends. CDR3 length: 11 residues. V is TRBV12-3 or TRBV12-4 and J is TRBJ2-7; D unresolved. The clonotype originates from a man aged 25-45 years who received the YFV17D yellow fever vaccine. Sample: CD8+ T cells sorted from PBMCs, taken 45 days after the yellow fever booster vaccination. CDR3 DNA: TGTGCCAGCAGTTTTTCAGGCGAGCAGTACTTC. This codes for CASSFSGEQYF.